This T cell receptor (beta chain) was identified in a study of T cells after somatic rescue of genetic block. In germline, CDR1 is SGHVS, CDR2 FQNEAQ. V lost 4 bases and J lost 6, with 10 bases in between. The CDR3 consists of 14 residues. TCRdb's copy holds only in-frame clones and misses some; the assay was immunoSEQ multiplex PCR. The profile shows under 150,000 clones, under 95% of them singletons. The rearrangement links TRBV7-8 to TRBJ1-6; D unresolved. The origin of this receptor is a young woman. Sequencing was done on a sample of peripheral blood mononuclear cells (PBMCs). In DNA, the CDR3 is TGTGCCAGCAGCTCCGAGGGTATTAATTCACCCCTCCACTTT. Translation gives CASSSEGINSPLHF.